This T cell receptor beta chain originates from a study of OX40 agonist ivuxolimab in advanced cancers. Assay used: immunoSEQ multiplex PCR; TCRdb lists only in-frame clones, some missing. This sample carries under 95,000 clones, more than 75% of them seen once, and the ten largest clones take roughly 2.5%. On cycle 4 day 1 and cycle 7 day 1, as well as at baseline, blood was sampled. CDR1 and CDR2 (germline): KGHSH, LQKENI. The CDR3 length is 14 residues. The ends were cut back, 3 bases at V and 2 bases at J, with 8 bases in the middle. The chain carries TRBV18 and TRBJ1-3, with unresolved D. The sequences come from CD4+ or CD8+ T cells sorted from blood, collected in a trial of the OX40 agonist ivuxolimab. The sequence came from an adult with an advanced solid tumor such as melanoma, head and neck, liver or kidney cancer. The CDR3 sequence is CASSPDGAGNTIYF. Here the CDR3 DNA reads TGTGCCAGCTCACCGGACGGCGCTGGAAACACCATATATTTT.